This is a list of T cell receptor beta chains from one sample in a study of graft-versus-host responses after intestinal transplantation. This table comes from immunoSEQ multiplex PCR, and its TCRdb copy is limited to in-frame clones, with some not included. Among almost 15,000 clones, under 80% were seen once, and the ten largest hold 7% to 9%. The sequenced sample was ileum tissue, obtained just over 650 days after intestinal transplantation. The receptors come from a human patient who received an intestinal transplant, so some T cells may come from the graft donor. Each CDR3 is given with its conserved first and last residue. Each record gives: CDR3 length, V gene, J gene, CDR3 protein.

length: 15; V: TRBV30; J: TRBJ1-2; CDR3: CAWSVVQRVRNGYTF
length: 14; V: TRBV7-6; J: TRBJ2-7; CDR3: CASKSGEGYGEQYF
length: 16; V: TRBV9; J: TRBJ2-5; CDR3: CASSVVGWGGSETQYF
length: 16; V: TRBV5-1; J: TRBJ1-1; CDR3: CASSLGQGARFGEAFF
length: 15; V: TRBV6-4; J: TRBJ2-3; CDR3: CASSERGGTTDTQYF
length: 13; V: TRBV6-5; J: TRBJ2-1; CDR3: CASRGTGQPEQFF
length: 14; V: TRBV19; J: TRBJ2-1; CDR3: CASSPYGGQGEQFF
length: 13; V: TRBV6-6; J: TRBJ2-1; CDR3: CASSYGVLAEQFF
length: 14; V: TRBV25-1; J: TRBJ1-5; CDR3: CASSARDSNQPQHF
length: 13; V: TRBV7-9; J: TRBJ1-2; CDR3: CASSSPGQDGYTF
length: 14; V: TRBV19; J: TRBJ2-3; CDR3: CASSLGGPTDTQYF
length: 13; V: TRBV6-1; J: TRBJ2-5; CDR3: CASARGDQETQYF
length: 14; V: TRBV19; J: TRBJ2-4; CDR3: CATRGRLAKNIQYF
length: 15; V: TRBV25-1; J: TRBJ2-2; CDR3: CASSETGVESGELFF
length: 16; V: TRBV4-3; J: TRBJ1-2; CDR3: CASSPNFPGQGPGYTF
length: 11; V: TRBV6-5; J: TRBJ1-1; CDR3: CASSWNTEAFF
length: 14; V: TRBV7-2; J: TRBJ2-2; CDR3: CASSFSQGTGELFF
length: 12; V: TRBV2; J: TRBJ1-2; CDR3: CASTGGLDGYTF
length: 15; V: TRBV7-9; J: TRBJ1-3; CDR3: CASSSRVLSGNTIYF
length: 13; V: TRBV5-1; J: TRBJ2-3; CDR3: CASSFGQTDTQYF
length: 12; V: TRBV4-1; J: TRBJ1-2; CDR3: CASSSTGFGYTF
length: 14; V: TRBV6-5; J: TRBJ2-7; CDR3: CASSYRGLSYEQYF
length: 14; V: TRBV5-1; J: TRBJ2-7; CDR3: CASSQGDRGYEQYF
length: 16; V: TRBV7-9; J: TRBJ1-1; CDR3: CASSQQGLKMNTEAFF
length: 16; V: TRBV4-3; J: TRBJ2-7; CDR3: CASSQNGQERSYEQYF
length: 13; V: TRBV2; J: TRBJ1-1; CDR3: CASSGEKWTEAFF
length: 15; V: TRBV10-3; J: TRBJ2-3; CDR3: CAIRTSGGAVDTQYF
length: 11; V: TRBV20-1; J: TRBJ1-4; CDR3: CSATRGRELFF
length: 11; V: TRBV10-2; J: TRBJ2-3; CDR3: CASSDYNTQYF
length: 16; V: TRBV4-1; J: TRBJ1-5; CDR3: CASSQDGTGGNQPQHF
length: 15; V: TRBV6-5; J: TRBJ2-7; CDR3: CASSPVAASFYEQYF
length: 15; V: TRBV7-9; J: TRBJ2-1; CDR3: CASTEGRTGGNEQFF
length: 14; V: TRBV19; J: TRBJ2-3; CDR3: CASSISGVTDTQYF
length: 13; V: TRBV5-1; J: TRBJ1-1; CDR3: CASSPGGNTEAFF
length: 15; V: TRBV2; J: TRBJ2-3; CDR3: CASSEARLSTDTQYF
length: 15; V: TRBV6-5; J: TRBJ1-5; CDR3: CASFIVVYSNQPQHF
length: 16; V: TRBV5-1; J: TRBJ2-3; CDR3: CASSSLRGGSTDTQYF
length: 9; V: TRBV7-9; J: TRBJ2-1; CDR3: CASSSSGFF
length: 12; V: TRBV6-1; J: TRBJ1-2; CDR3: CASSRQGYGYTF
length: 16; V: TRBV5-1; J: TRBJ2-7; CDR3: CASRPTTGLRSYEQYF
length: 11; V: TRBV30; J: TRBJ1-2; CDR3: CAWKGDYGYTF
length: 17; V: TRBV7-2; J: TRBJ1-1; CDR3: CASSLGPALSGLTEAFF
length: 17; V: TRBV11-2; J: TRBJ2-4; CDR3: CASSLGASGGAEDIQYF
length: 11; V: TRBV11-2; J: TRBJ2-7; CDR3: CASSPSYEQYF
length: 17; V: TRBV6-1; J: TRBJ1-5; CDR3: CASSEEPGGGGNQPQHF
length: 13; V: TRBV2; J: TRBJ1-2; CDR3: CASSATGDYGYTF
length: 15; V: TRBV4-1; J: TRBJ2-1; CDR3: CASSQSGTSYNEQFF
length: 18; V: TRBV4-3; J: TRBJ2-2; CDR3: CASSQEGGQGAYTGELFF
length: 16; V: TRBV7-6; J: TRBJ2-2; CDR3: CASSSPKGQSTGELFF